This TCR beta chain appears in the sequencing data of a study of blood T cell repertoires in COVID-19. As for the study in general: Specimens from acute and convalescent COVID-19 originated in the United States, Italy and Spain.

The CDR3 runs 16 residues. CDR1 and CDR2 (germline): SGHRS, YFSETQ. V was clipped by 9 bases and J by 3 bases; unmatched bases: 15. Donors in Cohort 3 counted as recovered after two negative PCRs, clearance, or symptom resolution. Generated by immunoSEQ multiplex PCR, the TCRdb table keeps only in-frame clones and is missing some. The sample consists of some 270,000 clones, approximately 91% of them appearing once. Sequenced material: PBMCs or T cells enriched from blood (not recorded which). The receptor was derived from a woman aged 40 to 55 who had recovered from COVID-19. The chain has TRBV5-1 and TRBJ1-1; 9 bases line up with TRBD1. The CDR3 DNA sequence: TGCGCCACCAAGGGGGGACAGGGCGAAGAGGACACTGAAGCTTTCTTT. It codes for CATKGGQGEEDTEAFF.